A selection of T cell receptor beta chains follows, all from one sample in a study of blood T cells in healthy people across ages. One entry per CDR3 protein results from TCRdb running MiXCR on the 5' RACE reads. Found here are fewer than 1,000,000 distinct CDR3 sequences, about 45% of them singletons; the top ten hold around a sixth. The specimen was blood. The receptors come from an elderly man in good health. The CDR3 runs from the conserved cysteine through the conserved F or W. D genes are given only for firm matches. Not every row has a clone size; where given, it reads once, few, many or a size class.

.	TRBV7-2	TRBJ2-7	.	TGTGCCAGCAGCATCGTCCTGATCCCCACCGAGCAGTACTTC	CASSIVLIPTEQYF
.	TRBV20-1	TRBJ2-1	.	TGCAGTGCTAGAGACGTGACTCCCCGTTCGTATGAGCAGTTCTTC	CSARDVTPRSYEQFF
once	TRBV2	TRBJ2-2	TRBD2	TGTGCCAGCAGTGAGGTGGGGGGGAGGACCGGGGAGCTGTTTTTT	CASSEVGGRTGELFF
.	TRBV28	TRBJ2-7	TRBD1	TGTGCCAGCAGTTCGGAACAGGGGACCGGAGCCCAGTACTTC	CASSSEQGTGAQYF
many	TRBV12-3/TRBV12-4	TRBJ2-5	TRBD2	TGTGCCAGCAGTTCACCGGGACTAGCGGGAGAGGAGCAGTACTTC	CASSSPGLAGEEQYF
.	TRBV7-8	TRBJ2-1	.	TGTGCCAGCAGCTTCGGGGGAATCTACAATGAGCAGTTCTTC	CASSFGGIYNEQFF
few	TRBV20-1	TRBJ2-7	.	TGCAGTGCTCCCAATCCTAAACTAGCCTACGAGCAGTACTTC	CSAPNPKLAYEQYF
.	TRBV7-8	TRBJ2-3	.	TGTGCCAGCAGCCTAAGTTCCAGGACCACAGATACGCAGTATTTT	CASSLSSRTTDTQYF
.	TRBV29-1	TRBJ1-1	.	TGCAGCGTTGTCACGACGTACACTGAAGCTTTCTTT	CSVVTTYTEAFF
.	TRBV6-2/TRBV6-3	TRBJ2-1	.	TGTGCCAGCAGATCGCTAGCGAGGTACAATGAGCAGTTCTTC	CASRSLARYNEQFF
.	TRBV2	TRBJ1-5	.	TGTGCCAGCAGGTTGTACAATCAGCCCCAGCATTTT	CASRLYNQPQHF
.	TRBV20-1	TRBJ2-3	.	TGCAGTGCCAGGGGCGGGGACTCTAGCACAGATACGCAGTATTTT	CSARGGDSSTDTQYF
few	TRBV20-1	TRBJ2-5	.	TGCAGTGCTAGCGGGTACCAAGAGACCCAGTACTTC	CSASGYQETQYF